What follows describes a single T cell receptor beta chain. What it recognizes is unknown. These data come from a study of T cells after yellow fever vaccination. Background on the study: Where fractions had low cell numbers, libraries were prepared from them with the SMART-Seq v4 Ultra Low Input RNA kit.

This CDR3 region has 14 residues. The V gene lost 0 bases and the J gene lost 0 bases, with 9 bases spanning the gap. CDR1 and CDR2 from the germline V gene are DFQATT and SNEGSKA (reference sequence). TCRdb reanalysed the 5' RACE reads using MiXCR and keeps one entry per CDR3 protein. The sample holds some 200,000 distinct CDR3 sequences; more than 9.5% are singletons and the top ten take approximately 34%. General study points: Post-booster repertoires contained most primary-vaccination clones again (roughly 95% CD4, over 70% CD8). The CD4 and CD8 compartments had a small share of their clonotypes in common.

The receptor was isolated from a young man who received the YFV17D yellow fever vaccine. The source material was CD8+ T cells sorted from PBMCs, sampled 15 days after the yellow fever booster vaccination. The genes are TRBV20-1 and TRBJ2-7; D is ambiguous. The CDR3, as DNA: TGCAGTGCTAGAGATTATTCCGCCTCCTACGAGCAGTACTTC. It encodes CSARDYSASYEQYF.